What follows are 28 T cell receptor beta chains derived from one specimen sequenced in a study of glioma-infiltrating T cells. Using RNA template, CDR3s of TCR alpha and beta were amplified with iRepertoire arm-PCR. One entry per CDR3 protein, called by TCRdb with MiXCR from the multiplex PCR reads. The table records a few thousand distinct CDR3 sequences, around 86% of them present only once. Sequenced: glioma tissue, nonneoplastic brain tissue, or PBMCs (not recorded which). The receptors here all came from a human donor with low-grade glioma or glioblastoma, undergoing nonglioma brain surgery, or in good health (not recorded which).

On this clonotype: The library was prepared for alpha chains; this beta chain is a stray read, so its frequency means little. This chain's CDR3 is CATSGGQGITSETQYF. CDR3 DNA: TGTGCCACCAGCGGAGGACAGGGGATAACGAGTGAGACCCAGTACTTC. The chain is built from TRBV15 and TRBJ2-5; 9 bases fit TRBD1. Germline assignment: CDR1 LNHNV and CDR2 YYDKDF (reference sequence). Trimming cost V 5 bases and J 5 bases; bases outside gene matches: 12. The CDR3 has 16 amino acids.

On this clonotype: Being off target in a library aimed at alpha chains, this beta chain has a size of little meaning. The rearrangement uses TRBV7-2 and TRBJ2-3, with no clear D. The V gene's germline CDR1 is SGHTA and CDR2 FQGNSA. V lost 6 bases and J 4 bases, leaving 17 bases between the germline ends. The CDR3 is 15 amino acids. CDR3 in amino acids: CASSPYDVRSDTQYF. The CDR3, as DNA: TGTGCCAGCAGTCCGTATGACGTCAGATCAGATACGCAGTATTTT.

As concerns this clonotype: Since the library was made to target alpha chains, this beta chain is a stray read and its abundance is not meaningful. The genes are TRBV7-2 and TRBJ1-5; unclear D gene. The CDR3 contains 13 residues. Trimming shortened V by 3 bases and J by 6 bases, and 9 bases separated the two germline ends. CDR1 and CDR2 (germline): SGHTA, FQGNSA. The CDR3 nucleotides read TGTGCCAGCAGCTTTGATAAGTTTCAGCCCCAGCATTTT. Its protein product is CASSFDKFQPQHF.

About this clonotype itself: Being off target in a library aimed at alpha chains, this beta chain has a size of little meaning. Written as DNA, the CDR3 is TGTGCCAGCAGTTTAGCGGGCCCCACAGATACGCAGTATTTT. Translating gives CASSLAGPTDTQYF. The V and J genes are TRBV28 and TRBJ2-3, with a possible D match to TRBD2 (5 bases). Looked up from germline, CDR1 is MDHEN and CDR2 is SYDVKM. V dropped 2 bases and J dropped 2 bases, with 8 bases sitting between them. This CDR3 has 14 residues.

Concerning this clonotype: This beta chain is off target for a library built for alpha chains, so its abundance means little. The gene calls are TRBV7-9 and TRBJ1-1; D unclear. The CDR3 is 11 residues long. V was clipped by 2 bases and J by 8 bases, with 6 bases between them. CDR1 SEHNR and CDR2 FQNEAQ come from the germline V gene (reference sequence). The CDR3 is CASSLTREAFF. In DNA, the CDR3 is TGTGCCAGCAGCTTAACCCGGGAAGCTTTCTTT.

Of note for this clonotype: Germline and junction disagree at one end, which may indicate a read error. As an off-target read in a library built for alpha chains, this beta chain has a frequency of little significance. The rearrangement joins TRBV6-2 or TRBV6-3 to TRBJ2-3, with D uncertain. The CDR3 is 13 amino acids. Germline CDR1 is MNHEY and CDR2 is SVGEGT. The CDR3, as DNA: TGTGCCAGCAGATACTCTAGCACAGATACGCAGTATTTT. Translated: CASRYSSTDTQYF.

Remarks on this clonotype: The library was designed around alpha chains, so this beta chain is a stray read whose abundance carries little weight. The chain has TRBV27 and TRBJ2-5; 7 positions agree with TRBD2. The CDR3 covers 15 residues. Per germline, CDR1 MNHEY and CDR2 SMNVEV (reference sequence). Germline trimming cut 7 bases from V and 4 bases from J; bases unmatched to any gene: 12. The CDR3 sequence is CASNTLGGRRETQYF. For the CDR3, the DNA is TGTGCCAGCAACACCCTGGGGGGGAGGCGAGAGACCCAGTACTTC.

Regarding this clonotype: A library prepared for alpha chains yielded this beta chain as an off-target read; its size is of little meaning. The chain has TRBV20-1 and TRBJ1-5; 8 bases agree with TRBD1. Unmatched junction bases numbered 9, after V lost 4 bases and J lost 7 bases. Germline lookup yields CDR1 DFQATT and CDR2 SNEGSKA (reference sequence). The CDR3 spans 14 residues. In DNA, the CDR3 is TGCAGTGCTACAGGACAGGGTGGGACCCAGCCCCAGCATTTT. Translation gives CSATGQGGTQPQHF.

This clonotype appeared once. This beta chain represents an off-target read in a library built for alpha chains; its size is of limited meaning. The chain combines TRBV6-1 with TRBJ1-5, with D unclear. Trimming left V 10 bases short and J 0 bases short, with 10 bases between. This CDR3 has 13 residues. CDR1 is MNHNS, CDR2 SASEGT, per germline. The CDR3 is CATTQDSNQPQHF. The CDR3 DNA sequence: TGTGCCACCACGCAAGATAGCAATCAGCCCCAGCATTTT.

With regard to this clonotype: Found in a library prepared for alpha chains, this beta chain is an off-target read, and its abundance has little meaning. The rearrangement joins TRBV20-1 to TRBJ1-1; no firm D call. V was clipped by 4 bases and J by 5 bases, with 11 bases between them. Germline loops: CDR1 DFQATT, CDR2 SNEGSKA (reference sequence). This CDR3 region has 12 residues. The CDR3 region is CSAIVVGTEAFF. CDR3 nucleotides: TGCAGTGCTATAGTTGTGGGGACTGAAGCTTTCTTT.

This clonotype was counted a single time. This beta chain was picked up by a library intended for alpha chains and is off target, so its count carries little meaning. V gene TRBV27 combines with J gene TRBJ1-1; the D gene is possibly TRBD1 (6 bases). Germline V CDR1 and CDR2: MNHEY, SMNVEV (reference sequence). The CDR3 covers 14 residues. V lost 5 bases to trimming and J lost 5 bases, with 15 bases between them. CDR3 residues: CASSPQGVITEAFF. The CDR3 DNA follows: TGTGCCAGCAGTCCACAGGGTGTTATAACTGAAGCTTTCTTT.

In the case of this clonotype: A library prepared for alpha chains yielded this beta chain as an off-target read; its size is of little meaning. This chain links TRBV7-2 with TRBJ1-1, with D hard to call. Germline CDR1 reads SGHTA; CDR2 reads FQGNSA. V lost 8 bases and J lost 5, with 12 bases in between. The CDR3 has 12 residues. CDR3 sequence (DNA): TGTGCCAGCTATGGGGAGAGGACTGAAGCTTTCTTT. This gives the protein CASYGERTEAFF.

As to this clonotype: Being off target in a library aimed at alpha chains, this beta chain has a size of little meaning. The chain couples TRBV4-1 to TRBJ1-1, with D perhaps TRBD1 (6 bases). The CDR3 extends over 15 amino acids. The ends were cut back, 4 bases at V and 0 bases at J, with 12 bases in the middle. Germline loops: CDR1 MGHRA, CDR2 YSYEKL. The CDR3 loop is CASSPDTGMNTEAFF. The CDR3 region has the DNA TGCGCCAGCAGCCCGGACACAGGGATGAACACTGAAGCTTTCTTT.

For this clonotype: Since it is a stray read in a library aimed at alpha chains, this beta chain has a size that is not meaningful. This chain joins TRBV6-6 and TRBJ1-2; tentatively, D is TRBD1 (5 bases). V was shortened by 2 bases and J by 5 bases, with 6 bases between the two germline ends. Germline lookup yields CDR1 MNHNY and CDR2 SVGAGI (reference sequence). This CDR3 is built from 12 residues. The CDR3 nucleotides read TGTGCCAGCAGTTACGCAGGGTATGGCTACACCTTC. Translation gives CASSYAGYGYTF.

On this clonotype itself: The junction shows a germline mismatch at one end, possibly a read error. The library was prepared for alpha chains; this beta chain is a stray read, so its frequency means little. The J gene is TRBJ1-5, the V gene TRBV6-6, with D unclear. The CDR3 consists of 14 residues. Germline-derived CDR1 and CDR2 are MNHNY and SVGAGI (reference sequence). CDR3 in DNA: TGTGCCAGCAGTTCGGCAGTTGGCAATCAGCCCCAGCACTTT. Translation: CASSSAVGNQPQHF.

A remark on this clonotype: This beta chain represents an off-target read in a library built for alpha chains; its size is of limited meaning. V usage is TRBV20-1 and J usage is TRBJ2-5; unclear D gene. Trimming pared 6 bases from V and 1 base from J, leaving 12 bases between. This CDR3 is built from 13 residues. Germline V gives CDR1 DFQATT, CDR2 SNEGSKA (reference sequence). In DNA, the CDR3 is TGCAGTGCCCCAGTGCCGATCCAAGAGACCCAGTACTTC. Residues: CSAPVPIQETQYF.

This clonotype occurred once. As an off-target read in a library built for alpha chains, this beta chain has a frequency of little significance. V usage is TRBV28 and J usage is TRBJ1-2; D may be TRBD1 (5 bases). Trimming took off 4 bases at V and 3 bases at J, with 12 bases between the two ends. The CDR3 is 14 amino acids. CDR1 is MDHEN and CDR2 is SYDVKM in the germline V gene. The CDR3 reads CASSSSGADYGYTF. The CDR3 DNA reads TGTGCCAGCAGTTCGTCTGGGGCAGACTATGGCTACACCTTC.

A word on this clonotype: This beta chain is an off-target read within a library intended for alpha chains, so its frequency means little. This chain connects TRBV20-1 to TRBJ2-5; possible D gene TRBD2, 6 bases. The CDR3 loop spans 15 amino acids. CDR1 and CDR2 (germline): DFQATT, SNEGSKA (reference sequence). Trimming took 3 bases from V and 5 from J, leaving 19 bases between them. CDR3 region: CSASKVSLAGETQYF. The DNA of the CDR3 is TGCAGTGCTAGTAAAGTATCCTTGGCGGGGGAGACCCAGTACTTC.

Turning to this clonotype: This beta chain is an unintended read in a library built for alpha chains; its size means little. This chain connects TRBV6-5 to TRBJ2-2; D is ambiguous. Per the germline V gene, CDR1 is MNHEY and CDR2 is SVGAGI. The CDR3 extends over 13 amino acids. Deletions cut 7 bases from V and 7 bases from J, with 13 bases between. CDR3 sequence: CASNFRESGELFF. CDR3 nucleotides: TGTGCCAGCAATTTCCGTGAGAGCGGGGAGCTGTTTTTT.

About this clonotype itself: This beta chain is a stray sequence in a library constructed for alpha chains; its clone size is not meaningful. This chain links TRBV6-2 or TRBV6-3 with TRBJ2-7; TRBD1 matches at 11 bases. Germline V gives CDR1 MNHEY, CDR2 SVGEGT. The CDR3 totals 16 residues. V lost 0 bases and J lost 5; bases outside the gene matches: 6. Here the CDR3 reads CASSYSPGQGVHEQYF. Here the CDR3 DNA reads TGTGCCAGCAGTTACTCCCCGGGACAGGGGGTCCACGAGCAGTACTTC.

Comments on this clonotype: This beta chain is a stray sequence in a library constructed for alpha chains; its clone size is not meaningful. The chain is built from TRBV6-5 and TRBJ1-6; D might be TRBD1 (6 bases). Trimming left V 6 bases short and J 3 bases short, with 9 bases between. The CDR3 totals 14 residues. Germline CDR1 and CDR2: MNHEY and SVGAGI. CDR3 DNA: TGTGCCAGCAGGGAGGACAGCTATAATTCACCCCTCCACTTT. Translating gives CASREDSYNSPLHF.

In this sample, this clonotype turned up once. Found in a library prepared for alpha chains, this beta chain is an off-target read, and its abundance has little meaning. V is TRBV28 and J is TRBJ1-1; tentatively, D is TRBD1 (5 bases). Germline V CDR1 and CDR2: MDHEN, SYDVKM. CDR3 size: 15 residues. With 2 bases removed from V and 5 bases from J, the gap between germline ends came to 15 bases. CDR3 residues: CASSLLGAGRTEAFF. DNA of the CDR3: TGTGCCAGCAGTTTACTCGGGGCGGGACGGACTGAAGCTTTCTTT. Supplemented by reference TRBV28 and TRBJ1-1, the full variable domain reads DVKVTQSSRYLVKRTGEKVFLECVQDMDHENMFWYRQDPGLGLRLIYFSYDVKMKEKGDIPEGYSVSREKKERFSLILESASTNQTSMYLCASSLLGAGRTEAFFGQGTRLTVV.

Turning to this clonotype: This beta chain was picked up by a library intended for alpha chains and is off target, so its count carries little meaning. This chain uses TRBV6-5 with TRBJ2-5; 10 nucleotides match TRBD2. The CDR3 has 17 amino acids. The germline V gene encodes CDR1 MNHEY and CDR2 SVGAGI. The V and J ends lost 0 bases and 2 bases, in that order; junction bases with no gene match: 6. CDR3 sequence: CASSYSPGLALQETQYF. DNA of the CDR3: TGTGCCAGCAGTTACTCCCCGGGACTAGCGCTGCAAGAGACCCAGTACTTC.

Regarding this clonotype: Being off target in a library aimed at alpha chains, this beta chain has a size of little meaning. This rearrangement joins TRBV24-1 to TRBJ2-3; D is possibly TRBD2 (6 bases). The CDR3 consists of 19 residues. Looked up from germline, CDR1 is KGHDR and CDR2 is SFDVKD. V was cut by 0 bases and J by 5 bases, with 23 bases left in between. CDR3 loop: CATSDLTGLDSKGRDTQYF. DNA for the CDR3: TGTGCCACCAGTGATTTGACGGGACTCGACAGTAAGGGGAGAGATACGCAGTATTTT.

As concerns this clonotype: This beta chain is an off-target read within a library intended for alpha chains, so its frequency means little. The CDR3 here is CASSIGLAEAYEQYF. DNA for the CDR3: TGTGCCAGTAGTATCGGACTAGCGGAGGCCTACGAGCAGTACTTC. The chain uses TRBV19 and TRBJ2-7, with 10 bases lining up with TRBD2. The CDR3 consists of 15 residues. Germline V gene lookup returns CDR1 LNHDA and CDR2 SQIVND (reference sequence). After removal of 3 bases from V and 2 bases from J, the junction contained 4 bases not matched to a gene.

A note on this clonotype: Within a library made for alpha chains, this beta chain is off target, and its count is uninformative. The chain combines TRBV5-1 with TRBJ2-3; a weak D match, TRBD2 (6 bases). CDR3 length: 14 residues. Germline CDR1 SGHRS, CDR2 YFSETQ. V was pared by 4 bases and J by 10 bases, with 19 bases between. DNA for the CDR3: TGCGCCAGCAGCCGCGGGGAAGGGAAGGATCCGCAGTATTTT. This gives the protein CASSRGEGKDPQYF. The whole variable domain, remainder taken from reference TRBV5-1 and TRBJ2-3, is KAGVTQTPRYLIKTRGQQVTLSCSPISGHRSVSWYQQTPGQGLQFLFEYFSETQRNKGNFPGRFSGRQFSNSRSEMNVSTLELGDSALYLCASSRGEGKDPQYFGPGTRLTVL.

As for this clonotype: This beta chain slipped into a library made for alpha chains as a stray read, so its size is not meaningful. This chain links TRBV27 with TRBJ1-5, with D unclear. With 3 bases removed from V and 3 bases from J, the gap between germline ends came to 9 bases. From germline, CDR1 is MNHEY and CDR2 SMNVEV (reference sequence). This CDR3 region has 14 residues. CDR3 sequence reads: CASSLAGYNQPQHF. For the CDR3, the DNA is TGTGCCAGCAGTTTGGCAGGTTACAATCAGCCCCAGCATTTT.

As regards this clonotype: The size of this beta chain means little, since it is a stray read in a library made for alpha chains. V gene TRBV30 combines with J gene TRBJ2-1; D unclear. The CDR3 has 11 amino acids. Germline CDR1 is GTSNPN and CDR2 is SVGIG (reference sequence). V gave up 8 bases and J gave up 6 bases, with 11 bases separating them. The CDR3 is CAGVSLNEQFF. DNA of the CDR3: TGTGCCGGTGTTTCGCTCAATGAGCAGTTCTTC.